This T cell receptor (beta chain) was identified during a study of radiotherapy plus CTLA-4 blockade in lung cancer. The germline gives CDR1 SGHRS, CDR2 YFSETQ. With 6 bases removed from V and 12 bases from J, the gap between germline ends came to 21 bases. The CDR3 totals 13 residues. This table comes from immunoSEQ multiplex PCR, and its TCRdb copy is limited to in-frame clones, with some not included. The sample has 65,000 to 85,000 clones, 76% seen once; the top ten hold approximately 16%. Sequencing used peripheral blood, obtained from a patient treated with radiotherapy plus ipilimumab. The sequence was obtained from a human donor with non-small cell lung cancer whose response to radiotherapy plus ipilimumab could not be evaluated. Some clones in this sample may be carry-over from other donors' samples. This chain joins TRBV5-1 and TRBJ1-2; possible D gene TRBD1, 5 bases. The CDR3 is CASKTPGELANTF. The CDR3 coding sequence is TGCGCCAGCAAGACGCCGGGGGAACTGGCTAACACCTTC.